The 29 T cell receptor beta chains reported below all come from one sample, sequenced in a study of T cell responses to AZD1222 COVID-19 vaccine. TCRdb's table, derived via immunoSEQ multiplex PCR, lists solely in-frame clones and lacks some. The table has 150,000 to 180,000 clones, 88% seen once. The material sequenced was peripheral blood, taken on day 0 of AZD1222 vaccination. These receptors originate from an adult in good health.

V is TRBV7-2 and J is TRBJ2-3; TRBD2 matches 14 bases. Trimming cost V 4 bases and J 2 bases; bases outside gene matches: 2. CDR1 and CDR2 (germline): SGHTA, FQGNSA. This CDR3 spans 16 amino acids. The CDR3 sequence: CASSSTSGGATDTQYF. CDR3 nucleotide sequence: TGTGCCAGCAGCTCGACTAGCGGGGGGGCCACAGATACGCAGTATTTT.

The J gene is TRBJ2-2, the V gene TRBV7-6, with 8 bases aligning to TRBD1. This CDR3 is 16 amino acids long. CDR1 is SGHVS and CDR2 is FNYEAQ in the germline V gene. Unmatched junction bases numbered 7, after V lost 5 bases and J lost 2 bases. The CDR3 loop is CASSLPGTGNTGELFF. CDR3 DNA sequence: TGTGCCAGCAGCCTCCCCGGGACAGGCAACACCGGGGAGCTGTTTTTT.

V gene TRBV18 combines with J gene TRBJ1-5; TRBD1 might be the D (5 bases). The CDR3 length is 14 residues. Per germline, CDR1 KGHSH and CDR2 LQKENI. Trimming took 1 base from V and 7 from J, leaving 11 bases between them. This CDR3 is CASSPRQPPQPQHF. The DNA of the CDR3 is TGTGCCAGCTCACCACGACAGCCTCCCCAGCCCCAGCATTTT.

This clone was observed once. The chain has TRBV28 and TRBJ1-4; D may be TRBD1 (5 bases). Germline values: CDR1 MDHEN, CDR2 SYDVKM. The CDR3 extends over 13 amino acids. Trimming pared 11 bases from V and 5 bases from J, leaving 15 bases between. The CDR3 protein is CAVSRQPNEKLFF. The CDR3 nucleotides read TGTGCCGTGAGCCGACAGCCCAATGAAAAACTGTTTTTT. Full variable domain (rest looked up from reference TRBV28 and TRBJ1-4): DVKVTQSSRYLVKRTGEKVFLECVQDMDHENMFWYRQDPGLGLRLIYFSYDVKMKEKGDIPEGYSVSREKKERFSLILESASTNQTSMYLCAVSRQPNEKLFFGSGTQLSVL.

A few counts support this clone. This chain uses TRBV4-1 with TRBJ1-5; D is unclear. Trimming stripped 1 base from V and 6 bases from J, with 7 bases between. This CDR3 contains 13 residues. Germline V lookup: CDR1 MGHRA, CDR2 YSYEKL. The CDR3 region has the DNA TGCGCCAGCAGCCAAGTAACCGGTCAGCCCCAGCATTTT. Residues: CASSQVTGQPQHF.

This chain connects TRBV4-1 to TRBJ1-1; D call uncertain. Germline lookup yields CDR1 MGHRA and CDR2 YSYEKL. The CDR3 is made up of 14 amino acids. Deletions cut 7 bases from V and 6 bases from J, with 18 bases between. The CDR3 coding sequence is TGCGCCAGCACCGGAGGGCCCACTGAGGCTGAAGCTTTCTTT. Protein: CASTGGPTEAEAFF.

The V call is TRBV19, the J call TRBJ2-7, with 7 bases identical to TRBD1. Germline trimming cut 4 bases from V and 5 bases from J; bases unmatched to any gene: 5. Germline CDR1 reads LNHDA; CDR2 reads SQIVND (reference sequence). This CDR3 has 13 amino acids. The CDR3 DNA reads as TGTGCCAGTAGTAAACAGGGGATTGACGAGCAGTACTTC. Encoded protein: CASSKQGIDEQYF.

The rearrangement joins TRBV15 to TRBJ2-5, with a possible D match to TRBD1 (5 bases). Germline CDR1 and CDR2: LNHNV and YYDKDF (reference sequence). The CDR3 spans 15 residues. V lost 1 base and J 3 bases, leaving 12 bases between the germline ends. The DNA of the CDR3 is TGTGCCACCAGCAGAGCGTCAGGGAAAGAAGAGACCCAGTACTTC. This sequence encodes CATSRASGKEETQYF.

The chain combines TRBV7-8 with TRBJ1-2; 9 bases fit TRBD1. CDR1 is SGHVS, CDR2 FQNEAQ, per germline. The CDR3 covers 17 residues. With V trimmed by 5 bases and J by 8 bases, 18 bases remained unmatched. CDR3 region: CASSHDSGTGFRYGYTF. The CDR3 DNA is TGTGCCAGCAGCCATGATTCCGGGACAGGGTTTCGATACGGCTACACCTTC.

The chain employs TRBV3-1 (or the pseudogene TRBV3-2) and TRBJ1-1, with D unresolved. Trimming took 0 bases from V and 6 from J, leaving 17 bases between them. CDR3 size: 16 residues. Germline V gives CDR1 LGHDT, CDR2 YNNKEL (reference sequence). This CDR3 is CASSQDITGRGAEAFF. The DNA for the CDR3 is TGTGCCAGCAGCCAAGATATAACGGGTCGCGGGGCTGAAGCTTTCTTT.

The gene calls are TRBV7-3 and TRBJ1-2; TRBD1 is a possible D gene (6 bases). Trimming removed 3 bases from V and 6 bases from J, with 14 bases in between. The germline V gene has CDR1 SGHTA and CDR2 FQGTGA. CDR3 length: 14 amino acids. Written as DNA, the CDR3 is TGTGCCAGCAGCTTGCTAGGGGGAAACGATGGCTACACCTTC. Translating it yields CASSLLGGNDGYTF. Variable domain in full (rest from reference TRBV7-3 and TRBJ1-2): GAGVSQTPSNKVTEKGKYVELRCDPISGHTALYWYRQSLGQGPEFLIYFQGTGAADDSGLPNDRFFAVRPEGSVSTLKIQRTERGDSAVYLCASSLLGGNDGYTFGSGTRLTVV.

The chain recombines TRBV7-2 with TRBJ2-2; the match to TRBD1 covers 9 bases. CDR1 and CDR2 from the germline V gene are SGHTA and FQGNSA. V dropped 5 bases and J dropped 5; count of bases not matched to a gene: 6. CDR3 length equals 15 residues. The CDR3 region has the DNA TGTGCCAGCAGCCCGTGGACAGGGGAGACCGGGGAGCTGTTTTTT. Translated, it gives CASSPWTGETGELFF.

The V call is TRBV2, the J call TRBJ2-5; 7 nucleotides align to TRBD2. The CDR3 length is 14 residues. J lost 3 bases, V lost 8 bases, and 9 bases had no gene match. Germline CDR1 and CDR2: SNHLY and FYNNEI. The CDR3 nucleotides read TGTGCCAGCCGGTCCGGGACTACGGAAGAGACCCAGTACTTC. Translated, it gives CASRSGTTEETQYF. Using reference TRBV2 and TRBJ2-5 for the parts outside the CDR3, the full variable domain is EPEVTQTPSHQVTQMGQEVILRCVPISNHLYFYWYRQILGQKVEFLVSFYNNEISEKSEIFDDQFSVERPDGSNFTLKIRSTKLEDSAMYFCASRSGTTEETQYFGPGTRLLVL.

On this clone: This same CDR3 is encoded by further DNA sequences in the sample. The chain combines TRBV18 with TRBJ2-7, with D unclear. This CDR3 region has 13 residues. The V gene's germline CDR1 is KGHSH and CDR2 LQKENI. Trimming took 3 bases from V and 5 from J, leaving 11 bases between them. CDR3 sequence: CASSPPVGDEQYF. CDR3 coding DNA: TGTGCCAGCTCACCCCCCGTGGGTGACGAGCAGTACTTC.

The chain is built from TRBV4-3 and TRBJ2-7; unclear D gene. The CDR3 covers 13 residues. V lost 0 bases to trimming and J lost 0 bases, with 3 bases between them. Germline V gives CDR1 LGHNA, CDR2 YSLEER. Written as DNA, the CDR3 is TGCGCCAGCAGCCAAGATCTCTCCTACGAGCAGTACTTC. Amino acids: CASSQDLSYEQYF.

The chain has TRBV5-4 and TRBJ2-7; 8 nucleotides align to TRBD1. The CDR3 sequence is 14 residues long. V shed 1 base, J shed 2 bases, and the junction held 2 bases outside the gene matches. CDR1 and CDR2 from the germline V gene are SGHNT and YYREEE (reference sequence). As DNA, the CDR3 is TGTGCCAGCAGCTTGACAGGGGGGACCTACGAGCAGTACTTC. This codes for CASSLTGGTYEQYF.

The V and J genes are TRBV7-9 and TRBJ2-2; D not resolved. The V and J ends lost 5 bases and 5 bases respectively, with 9 bases between them. Germline lookup yields CDR1 SEHNR and CDR2 FQNEAQ (reference sequence). The CDR3 is 13 amino acids. The CDR3 region has the DNA TGTGCCAGCAGCCTAGAGAGTACCGGGGAGCTGTTTTTT. It is translated as CASSLESTGELFF. Full variable domain (rest looked up from reference TRBV7-9 and TRBJ2-2): DTGVSQNPRHKITKRGQNVTFRCDPISEHNRLYWYRQTLGQGPEFLTYFQNEAQLEKSRLLSDRFSAERPKGSFSTLEIQRTEQGDSAMYLCASSLESTGELFFGEGSRLTVL.

This clone was counted once. The chain links TRBV28 to TRBJ1-2; unclear D gene. Trimming took 5 bases from V and 7 from J, leaving 11 bases between them. The CDR3 has 12 amino acids. Germline-derived CDR1 and CDR2 are MDHEN and SYDVKM. CDR3 in amino acids: CASSPEPGGYTF. CDR3 in DNA: TGTGCCAGCAGTCCCGAGCCGGGTGGCTACACCTTC.

The gene calls are TRBV19 and TRBJ1-3; TRBD1 matches at 7 bases. Germline CDR1 LNHDA, CDR2 SQIVND (reference sequence). V dropped 6 bases and J dropped 0; count of bases not matched to a gene: 2. This CDR3 spans 14 amino acids. CDR3 nucleotide sequence: TGTGCCAGTAGCGGGGACAGCTCTGGAAACACCATATATTTT. Its translation is CASSGDSSGNTIYF.

The chain combines TRBV18 with TRBJ1-5; D remains ambiguous. Germline-derived CDR1 and CDR2 are KGHSH and LQKENI. Trimming shortened V by 2 bases and J by 3 bases, and 8 bases separated the two germline ends. The CDR3 contains 14 residues. The CDR3, as DNA: TGTGCCAGCTCACCAGGGCAGAACAATCAGCCCCAGCATTTT. Its protein product is CASSPGQNNQPQHF.

This rearrangement joins TRBV9 to TRBJ2-3; 7 bases map to TRBD1. Germline lookup yields CDR1 SGDLS and CDR2 YYNGEE. The junction had 4 bases not matched to a gene; V was cut back by 3 bases and J by 3 bases. The CDR3 contains 14 residues. CDR3 sequence (DNA): TGTGCCAGCAGCGCCCCAGGGGGAACAGATACGCAGTATTTT. This codes for CASSAPGGTDTQYF.

The chain carries TRBV5-8 and TRBJ1-6; TRBD1 might be the D (6 bases). CDR1 and CDR2 (germline): SGHTS, YDEGEE. Trimming stripped 4 bases from V and 7 bases from J, with 18 bases between. CDR3 length: 16 amino acids. CDR3 sequence: CASSPGGGGLNSPLHF. In DNA, the CDR3 is TGTGCCAGCAGCCCCGGGGGCGGCGGGCTAAATTCACCCCTCCACTTT.

The gene calls are TRBV19 and TRBJ1-6; D remains unclear. Germline assignment: CDR1 LNHDA and CDR2 SQIVND (reference sequence). V shed 4 bases and J shed 9 bases, with 10 bases lying between them. The CDR3 totals 13 residues. This chain's CDR3 is CASSSGTSSPLHF. CDR3 nucleotide sequence: TGTGCCAGTAGTAGCGGCACAAGTTCACCCCTCCACTTT.

This clone was detected once. CDR3 amino acids: CASRPGTGNSPLHF. CDR3 sequence (DNA): TGTGCCAGCCGACCTGGGACAGGGAATTCACCCCTCCACTTT. The chain is built from TRBV6-6 and TRBJ1-6; 9 bases match TRBD1. Per germline, CDR1 MNHNY and CDR2 SVGAGI (reference sequence). This CDR3 spans 14 amino acids. The trim removed 8 bases at V and 7 bases at J, leaving 6 bases unmatched.

V and J are TRBV6-5 and TRBJ2-3; D call uncertain. The CDR3 has 13 amino acids. Germline CDR1 is MNHEY and CDR2 is SVGAGI. V was pared by 5 bases and J by 6 bases, with 12 bases between. CDR3 sequence (DNA): TGTGCCAGCAGTAGGGTTCAGGCGGATACGCAGTATTTT. Protein product: CASSRVQADTQYF.

The chain uses TRBV7-2 and TRBJ2-3; D is perhaps TRBD1 or TRBD2 (5 bases each). CDR1 SGHTA and CDR2 FQGNSA come from the germline V gene. The V and J ends lost 6 bases and 1 base respectively, with 14 bases between them. The CDR3 length is 15 residues. CDR3 residues: CASRRGDGGTDTQYF. The CDR3 DNA reads as TGTGCCAGCAGGCGAGGGGACGGGGGCACAGATACGCAGTATTTT.

CDR3 loop: CASSRGRGTEQYF. The CDR3 nucleotides are TGTGCCAGCAGCCGGGGTCGGGGGACCGAGCAGTACTTC. This chain uses TRBV3-1 (or the pseudogene TRBV3-2) with TRBJ2-7; weak D call: TRBD2 (6 bases). V was clipped by 4 bases and J by 6 bases, with 13 bases between them. Per germline, CDR1 LGHDT and CDR2 YNNKEL (reference sequence). The CDR3 length is 13 residues.

This chain uses TRBV25-1 with TRBJ1-4; D ambiguous. This CDR3 region has 16 residues. Trimming removed 1 base from V and 0 bases from J, with 9 bases in between. Germline lookup yields CDR1 MGHDK and CDR2 SYGVNS. The chain's CDR3 is CASSELASTTNEKLFF. As DNA, the CDR3 is TGTGCCAGCAGTGAATTGGCCAGCACAACTAATGAAAAACTGTTTTTT.

J is TRBJ2-1 and V is TRBV10-3, with TRBD1 matching 7 bases. Germline CDR1 is ENHRY and CDR2 is SYGVKD. Unmatched junction bases numbered 8, after V lost 4 bases and J lost 5 bases. CDR3 length equals 15 residues. Here the CDR3 reads CAISGGGTANNEQFF. The DNA of the CDR3 is TGTGCCATCAGTGGAGGTGGGACAGCTAACAATGAGCAGTTCTTC.